The clone carrying this TCR beta chain has a handful of counts. Given a much more abundant clone one base away, this may be a read error. The diagnostic basis comprised clinical symptoms, serum thyroxine and TRAb, thyroid ultrasound and orbital computed tomography. When hyperthyroidism was first diagnosed, the blood sample was taken, preceding any ophthalmopathy symptoms. From RNA transcripts, TCR beta CDR3 regions were amplified. In the first-round RT-PCR of the TCR CDR3, the HTBI primer set was used. TCRdb re-analysed the multiplex PCR reads in MiXCR, keeping a single row per CDR3 protein. In the table there are hundreds of thousands of distinct CDR3 sequences, approximately 14% of which are singletons. The entry originates in a study of T cells in Graves' hyperthyroidism and ophthalmopathy. As for the study in general: Peripheral blood draws took place at initial diagnosis, ahead of any treatment.

CDR3 size: 15 residues. Germline-derived CDR1 and CDR2 are LGHNA and YNFKEQ. Sequenced: blood. The TCR sequence derives from a woman between 18 and 29 years old with Graves' hyperthyroidism that later progressed to Graves' ophthalmopathy. The V gene is TRBV4-2, the J gene TRBJ2-7; D uncertain. The CDR3 nucleotides read TGTGCCAGCAGCCAAGAAGGAGACGCGTACTACGGGCAGTACTTC. Encoded protein: CASSQEGDAYYGQYF.